Following are 17 T cell receptor beta chains from one sample sequenced in a study of type 1 regulatory T cells. TCRdb fed the reads into MiXCR, producing one record per CDR3 protein. This sample yields about 100,000 distinct CDR3 sequences, of which roughly 30% are seen a single time; about 2.4% belongs to the top ten. Specimen: CD4+ T cells, either the whole sample or a sorted fraction (not recorded which). Receptors originate from a human donor in good health.

This clonotype was observed a handful of times. This rearrangement joins TRBV29-1 to TRBJ2-1, with 11 bases that match TRBD2. CDR3 size: 14 residues. Trimming took 6 bases from V and 7 from J; bases not matched to a gene: 8. CDR1 and CDR2 from the germline V gene are SQVTM and ANQGSEA. CDR3: CSVVSGRVGNEQFF. The CDR3 nucleotides read TGCAGCGTGGTTAGCGGGAGGGTCGGAAATGAGCAGTTCTTC.

To note about this clonotype: The junction departs from the called germline gene at one end, perhaps through a read error. The chain uses TRBV5-1 and TRBJ1-1; TRBD1 agrees at 10 bases. Per the germline V gene, CDR1 is SGHRS and CDR2 is YFSETQ. The CDR3 has 19 amino acids. The CDR3 DNA follows: TGCGCCAACAGCTTGTACAGTACCGGGACAGGGGCCCAAAAGACTGAAGCTTTCTTT. Translated, it gives CANSLYSTGTGAQKTEAFF.

The rearrangement links TRBV18 to TRBJ2-5; D gene unclear. This CDR3 has 14 amino acids. V lost 5 bases to trimming and J lost 1 base, with 11 bases between them. Germline V gene lookup returns CDR1 KGHSH and CDR2 LQKENI. The CDR3 DNA reads as TGTGCCAGCTCAAGTGTCAACACCCAAGAGACCCAGTACTTC. Encoded protein: CASSSVNTQETQYF.

The chain links TRBV5-5 to TRBJ1-1; D perhaps matches TRBD1 (5 bases). Trimming left V 6 bases short and J 2 bases short, with 14 bases between. The CDR3 extends over 14 amino acids. From germline, CDR1 is SGHKS and CDR2 YYEKEE (reference sequence). The CDR3 protein is CASTPLTVNTEAFF. In nucleotides, the CDR3 is TGTGCCAGCACTCCCCTGACAGTTAACACTGAAGCTTTCTTT. Based on the CDR3 plus reference TRBV5-5 and TRBJ1-1, the full variable domain is DAGVTQSPTHLIKTRGQQVTLRCSPISGHKSVSWYQQVLGQGPQFIFQYYEKEERGRGNFPDRFSARQFPNYSSELNVNALLLGDSALYLCASTPLTVNTEAFFGQGTRLTVV.

This clonotype has just a few counts. The gene calls are TRBV5-1 and TRBJ2-3; TRBD1 matches at 7 bases. J was trimmed by 1 base and V by 6 bases; bases with no gene match: 11. The germline CDR1 and CDR2 sequences are SGHRS and YFSETQ. This CDR3 has 16 amino acids. For the CDR3, the DNA is TGCGCCAGCAACCCGGGTAATACAGGGGGCACAGATACGCAGTATTTT. Residues: CASNPGNTGGTDTQYF.

J is TRBJ2-1 and V is TRBV9; D call uncertain. V lost 4 bases, J lost 9 bases, and 14 bases lay in between. CDR1 and CDR2 from the germline V gene are SGDLS and YYNGEE. The CDR3 consists of 13 residues. The CDR3 sequence is CASSPAAGAEQFF. Here the CDR3 DNA reads TGTGCCAGCAGCCCCGCGGCCGGAGCTGAGCAGTTCTTC.

The V and J genes are TRBV18 and TRBJ1-4, with 7 bases that match TRBD1. The length of the CDR3 is 15 residues. Trimming cost V 4 bases and J 1 base; bases outside gene matches: 3. Germline-derived CDR1 and CDR2 are KGHSH and LQKENI. The CDR3 sequence is CASSRPGGTNEKLFF. CDR3 bases: TGTGCCAGCTCACGCCCAGGGGGAACTAATGAAAAACTGTTTTTT.

This clonotype occurred a few times. This sequence joins TRBV2 and TRBJ2-6; D is ambiguous. Per the germline V gene, CDR1 is SNHLY and CDR2 is FYNNEI. Between the trimmed V and J ends, which lost 7 bases and 1 base, there was a span of 8 bases. The CDR3 contains 14 residues. As DNA, the CDR3 is TGTGCCAGCATGCTCCAGTCTGGGGCCAACGTCCTGACTTTC. Protein product: CASMLQSGANVLTF.

This clonotype has just a few counts. J is TRBJ2-5 and V is TRBV7-2; no clear D. The ends were cut back, 3 bases at V and 5 bases at J, with 10 bases in the middle. Germline V lookup: CDR1 SGHTA, CDR2 FQGNSA. The CDR3 totals 13 residues. The CDR3 loop is CASSFDFTETQYF. The CDR3 region has the DNA TGTGCCAGCAGCTTTGATTTCACCGAGACCCAGTACTTC.

The chain employs TRBV28 and TRBJ1-1, with D uncertain. The CDR3 runs 15 residues. V lost 3 bases, J lost 1 base, and 12 bases lay in between. Per the germline V gene, CDR1 is MDHEN and CDR2 is SYDVKM. The DNA of the CDR3 is TGTGCCAGCAGTTTTCTCAGTCAGGCGAACACTGAAGCTTTCTTT. The encoded protein is CASSFLSQANTEAFF.

This clonotype turned up a few times. The chain uses TRBV11-2 and TRBJ2-7; TRBD2 might be the D (5 bases). The CDR3 consists of 12 residues. V gave up 5 bases and J gave up 2 bases, with 7 bases separating them. Germline values: CDR1 SGHAT, CDR2 FQNNGV. CDR3 coding DNA: TGTGCCAGCAGCAGTAGCGCCTACGAGCAGTACTTC. Its protein product is CASSSSAYEQYF.

This rearrangement joins TRBV6-5 to TRBJ1-3; 8 bases are shared with TRBD1. The V segment lost 6 bases and the J segment 4 bases; nucleotides outside the gene matches: 8. Germline-derived CDR1 and CDR2 are MNHEY and SVGAGI. The CDR3 contains 15 residues. CDR3 in DNA: TGTGCCAGCAGCTCGGACAGGGAGCGAGGAAACACCATATATTTT. Residues: CASSSDRERGNTIYF.

The chain joins TRBV20-1 to TRBJ2-5, with TRBD2 identical over 7 bases. CDR3 size: 15 residues. V shed 5 bases and J 5 bases; nucleotides not matched to a gene: 14. Per the germline V gene, CDR1 is DFQATT and CDR2 is SNEGSKA (reference sequence). The CDR3 here is CSASGGLAAMETQYF. CDR3 nucleotides: TGCAGTGCTTCGGGAGGCCTAGCAGCAATGGAGACCCAGTACTTC.

This clonotype appeared a few times. The CDR3 spells CSARQARVGPYNEQFF. In nucleotides, the CDR3 is TGCAGTGCTAGACAGGCGCGGGTGGGGCCATACAATGAGCAGTTCTTC. The chain links TRBV20-1 to TRBJ2-1; D may match TRBD1 or TRBD2 (5 bases each). Trimming cost V 2 bases and J 4 bases, with 18 bases left between them. Germline-derived CDR1 and CDR2 are DFQATT and SNEGSKA (reference sequence). The CDR3 contains 16 residues.

The chain recombines TRBV19 with TRBJ1-2; no definite D call. This CDR3 is 14 amino acids long. V gave up 7 bases and J gave up 0 bases, with 12 bases separating them. Germline V gene sequence: CDR1 LNHDA, CDR2 SQIVND (reference sequence). The CDR3 sequence: CASKRSETNYGYTF. The CDR3 bases are TGTGCCAGTAAGAGGTCAGAAACTAACTATGGCTACACCTTC.

The chain combines TRBV7-2 with TRBJ2-5, with 9 bases aligning to TRBD2. The CDR3 runs 17 residues. With V trimmed by 5 bases and J by 5 bases, 15 bases remained unmatched. Looked up from germline, CDR1 is SGHTA and CDR2 is FQGNSA. The CDR3 region has the DNA TGTGCCAGCAGCCCCAGCGGGGGCGGGAGGGGGATGGAGACCCAGTACTTC. This sequence encodes CASSPSGGGRGMETQYF.

This clonotype was counted a few times. V gene TRBV4-3 combines with J gene TRBJ1-4, with 11 bases that match TRBD1. The germline V gene encodes CDR1 LGHNA and CDR2 YSLEER. The CDR3 consists of 16 residues. With V trimmed by 2 bases and J by 8 bases, 7 bases remained unmatched. For the CDR3, the DNA is TGCGCCAGCAGCCAACTCGGGACAGGGGGTTACGAAAAACTGTTTTTT. Translated: CASSQLGTGGYEKLFF.